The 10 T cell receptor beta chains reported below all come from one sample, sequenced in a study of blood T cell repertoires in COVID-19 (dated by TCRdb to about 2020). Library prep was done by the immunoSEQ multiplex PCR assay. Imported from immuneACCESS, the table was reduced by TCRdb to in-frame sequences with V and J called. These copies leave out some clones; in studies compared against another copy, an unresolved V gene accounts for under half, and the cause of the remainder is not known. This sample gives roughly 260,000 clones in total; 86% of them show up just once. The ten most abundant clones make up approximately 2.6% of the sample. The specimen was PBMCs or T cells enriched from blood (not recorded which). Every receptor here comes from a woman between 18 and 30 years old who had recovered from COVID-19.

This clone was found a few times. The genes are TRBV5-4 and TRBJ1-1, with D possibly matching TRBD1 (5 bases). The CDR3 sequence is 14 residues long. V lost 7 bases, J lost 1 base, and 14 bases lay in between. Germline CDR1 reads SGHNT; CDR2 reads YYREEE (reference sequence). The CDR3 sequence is CASGSGRENTEAFF. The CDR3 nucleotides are TGTGCCAGCGGTTCCGGCAGGGAGAACACTGAAGCTTTCTTT.

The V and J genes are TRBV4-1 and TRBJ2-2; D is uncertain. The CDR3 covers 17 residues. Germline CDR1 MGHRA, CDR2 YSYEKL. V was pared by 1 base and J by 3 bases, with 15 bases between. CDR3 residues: CASSQVFDLTDTGELFF. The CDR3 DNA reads TGCGCCAGCAGCCAAGTCTTCGATTTAACGGACACCGGGGAGCTGTTTTTT.

The CDR3 DNA reads as TGCGCCAGCAGCGGAACAGGGTCTGACACTGAAGCTTTCTTT. This gives the protein CASSGTGSDTEAFF. The chain links TRBV5-1 to TRBJ1-1, with D tentatively TRBD1 (6 bases). Trimming took 4 bases from V and 3 from J, leaving 13 bases between them. This CDR3 spans 14 amino acids. The germline CDR1 and CDR2 sequences are SGHRS and YFSETQ. The whole variable domain, remainder taken from reference TRBV5-1 and TRBJ1-1, is KAGVTQTPRYLIKTRGQQVTLSCSPISGHRSVSWYQQTPGQGLQFLFEYFSETQRNKGNFPGRFSGRQFSNSRSEMNVSTLELGDSALYLCASSGTGSDTEAFFGQGTRLTVV.

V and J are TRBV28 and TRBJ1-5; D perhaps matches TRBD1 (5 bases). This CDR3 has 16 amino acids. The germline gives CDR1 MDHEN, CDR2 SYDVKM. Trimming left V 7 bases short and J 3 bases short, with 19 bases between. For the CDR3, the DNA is TGTGCCAGCAAAACCCCCAGCAGGGAGGTCAATCAGCCCCAGCATTTT. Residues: CASKTPSREVNQPQHF.

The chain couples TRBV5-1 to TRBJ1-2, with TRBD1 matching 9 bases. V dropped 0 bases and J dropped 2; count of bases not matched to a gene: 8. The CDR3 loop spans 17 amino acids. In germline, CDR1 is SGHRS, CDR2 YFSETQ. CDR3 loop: CASSLGTGTGTNYGYTF. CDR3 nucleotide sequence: TGCGCCAGCAGCTTGGGTACCGGGACAGGGACCAACTATGGCTACACCTTC.

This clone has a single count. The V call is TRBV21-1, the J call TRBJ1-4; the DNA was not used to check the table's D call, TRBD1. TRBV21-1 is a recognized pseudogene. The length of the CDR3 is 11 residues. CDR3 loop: CASSKAEKLFF. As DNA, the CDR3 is TGTGCCAGCAGCAAGGCTGAAAAACTGTTTTTT.

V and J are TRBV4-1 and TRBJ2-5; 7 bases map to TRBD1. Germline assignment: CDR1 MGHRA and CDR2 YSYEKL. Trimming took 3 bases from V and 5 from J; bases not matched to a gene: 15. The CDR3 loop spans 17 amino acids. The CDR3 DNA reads TGCGCCAGCAGCCACAGACTCGACAGGGTAAGAGTGGAGACCCAGTACTTC. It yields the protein CASSHRLDRVRVETQYF.

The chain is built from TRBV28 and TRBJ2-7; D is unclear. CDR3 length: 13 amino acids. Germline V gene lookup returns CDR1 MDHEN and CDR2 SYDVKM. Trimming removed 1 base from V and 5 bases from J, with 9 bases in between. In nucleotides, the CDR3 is TGTGCCAGCAGTTTATTCGGTTCCCACGAGCAGTACTTC. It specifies CASSLFGSHEQYF.

CDR3 amino acids: CASSPLTGGSYEQYF. CDR3 in DNA: TGTGCCAGCTCACCCCTAACTGGGGGGTCCTACGAGCAGTACTTC. The rearrangement links TRBV18 to TRBJ2-7; TRBD2 might be the D (6 bases). The CDR3 extends over 15 amino acids. Trimming cost V 3 bases and J 1 base, with 13 bases left between them. Looked up from germline, CDR1 is KGHSH and CDR2 is LQKENI.

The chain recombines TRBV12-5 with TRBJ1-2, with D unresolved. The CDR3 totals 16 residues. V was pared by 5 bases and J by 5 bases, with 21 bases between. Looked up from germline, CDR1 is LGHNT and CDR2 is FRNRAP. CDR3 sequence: CASGPDISALSYGYTF. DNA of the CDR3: TGTGCTAGTGGTCCTGACATCTCGGCCCTCAGTTATGGCTACACCTTC. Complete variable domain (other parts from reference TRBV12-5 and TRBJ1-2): DARVTQTPRHKVTEMGQEVTMRCQPILGHNTVFWYRQTMMQGLELLAYFRNRAPLDDSGMPKDRFSAEMPDATLATLKIQPSEPRDSAVYFCASGPDISALSYGYTFGSGTRLTVV.